One T cell receptor (beta chain) is described in this entry. The germline V gene encodes CDR1 SGHKS and CDR2 YYEKEE (reference sequence). This CDR3 has 16 residues. Trimming took 3 bases from V and 4 from J; bases not matched to a gene: 11. Authors' analysis steps: Estimated nucleated cell counts came from reference gene primer amplification. Sequencing used immunoSEQ multiplex PCR; TCRdb keeps in-frame clones, though not all of them. V and J calls and clone size are those listed in that table; D and trimming were worked out from the DNA. The sample has 83,000 or so clones; more than 75% are singletons. This sample was taken from a study of blood T cell repertoires in COVID-19. Study summary: Acute and convalescent COVID-19 samples came from the United States, Italy and Spain. PBMCs, B-cell-depleted T cells, or T cells were the source of the cDNA or gDNA that made up the material.

The rearrangement uses TRBV5-5 and TRBJ2-7; 9 nucleotides align to TRBD2. The sequenced sample consisted of peripheral blood. The sequence came from a human donor in a cohort sampled during active COVID-19. CDR3 sequence (DNA): TGTGCCAGCAGCTCTGGAGGGGTAGCGGGGGTGTACGAGCAGTACTTC. Amino acid sequence: CASSSGGVAGVYEQYF.